Following are 24 T cell receptor beta chains from one sample sequenced in a study of OX40 agonist ivuxolimab in advanced cancers. Clones were read by immunoSEQ multiplex PCR, and TCRdb kept only the in-frame ones, dropping some. The sample comprises tens of thousands of clones, more than 75% of which are singletons, and 25% to 35% rests with the top ten. The specimen was CD4+ or CD8+ T cells sorted from blood, collected in a trial of the OX40 agonist ivuxolimab. These receptors all stem from an adult with an advanced solid tumor such as melanoma, head and neck, liver or kidney cancer.

This clone appeared a few times. The gene calls are TRBV7-6 and TRBJ2-7; D is perhaps TRBD1 or TRBD2 (6 bases each). Germline assignment: CDR1 SGHVS and CDR2 FNYEAQ. Trimming left V 1 base short and J 4 bases short, with 14 bases between. This CDR3 spans 15 amino acids. The CDR3 region has the DNA TGTGCCAGCAGCTTAGGGCCTGGCGGGACATACGAGCAGTACTTC. Residues: CASSLGPGGTYEQYF.

V gene TRBV2 combines with J gene TRBJ1-1, with 9 bases that match TRBD1. V shed 6 bases, J shed 2 bases, and the junction held 4 bases outside the gene matches. Per germline, CDR1 SNHLY and CDR2 FYNNEI. The CDR3 has 14 residues. CDR3 in DNA: TGTGCCAGCAGCGACAGGGGGGGAAACACTGAAGCTTTCTTT. Translating it yields CASSDRGGNTEAFF.

This clone was detected only a few times. V gene TRBV28 combines with J gene TRBJ1-5; possibly TRBD1 for D (5 bases). CDR3 length: 14 residues. In germline, CDR1 is MDHEN, CDR2 SYDVKM. V was cut by 10 bases and J by 3 bases, with 16 bases left in between. In DNA form, the CDR3 reads TGTGCCACCAAAGGGTGGGACGCCAATCAGCCCCAGCATTTT. It encodes CATKGWDANQPQHF.

The chain employs TRBV13 and TRBJ2-5; 8 positions match TRBD2. With V trimmed by 4 bases and J by 2 bases, 6 bases remained unmatched. The CDR3 is 15 amino acids. Germline lookup yields CDR1 PRHDT and CDR2 FYEKMQ (reference sequence). CDR3 in amino acids: CASSYRTSGQETQYF. CDR3 bases: TGTGCCAGCAGCTATCGTACTAGCGGACAAGAGACCCAGTACTTC.

The V call is TRBV18, the J call TRBJ2-1; TRBD1 agrees at 7 bases. The V segment lost 0 bases and the J segment 9 bases; nucleotides outside the gene matches: 5. CDR1 KGHSH and CDR2 LQKENI come from the germline V gene. This CDR3 comprises 14 residues. CDR3 bases: TGTGCCAGCTCACCACCGACAGGGATGGGTGAGCAGTTCTTC. Protein: CASSPPTGMGEQFF.

CDR3 nucleotides: TGTGCCAGCAGCTTAGGGGCGGGACAGGGGTTCTGCGAGCAGTACTTC. Translating gives CASSLGAGQGFCEQYF. The chain employs TRBV11-3 and TRBJ2-7; TRBD1 aligns across 10 bases. Germline V CDR1 and CDR2: SGHNT, YENEEA. Trimming cost V 1 base and J 6 bases; bases outside gene matches: 9. CDR3 length: 16 amino acids.

The rearrangement uses TRBV6-5 and TRBJ2-1, with TRBD1 as a possible D gene (5 bases). Germline V lookup: CDR1 MNHEY, CDR2 SVGAGI. CDR3 length: 14 amino acids. Between the trimmed V and J ends, which lost 7 bases and 5 bases, there was a span of 15 bases. CDR3 protein: CASTWGRANNEQFF. CDR3 in DNA: TGTGCCAGCACCTGGGGCAGGGCCAACAATGAGCAGTTCTTC.

The chain is built from TRBV27 and TRBJ2-1, with D perhaps TRBD1 or TRBD2 (5 bases each). V lost 3 bases to trimming and J lost 4 bases, with 10 bases between them. The CDR3 consists of 14 residues. The germline V gene has CDR1 MNHEY and CDR2 SMNVEV (reference sequence). The CDR3 coding sequence is TGTGCCAGCAGTTTCTTGGGACCGTACAATGAGCAGTTCTTC. It yields the protein CASSFLGPYNEQFF.

This CDR3 is CASSLEDRPMAYAQYF. DNA of the CDR3: TGCGCCAGCAGCTTGGAGGACAGGCCTATGGCCTATGCGCAGTATTTT. This chain connects TRBV5-1 to TRBJ2-3; 7 bases agree with TRBD1. This CDR3 is 16 amino acids long. The V gene end was trimmed by 0 bases and the J gene end by 10 bases; junction bases not matched to a gene: 14. Germline assignment: CDR1 SGHRS and CDR2 YFSETQ.

V is TRBV2 and J is TRBJ2-1; 9 bases align to TRBD2. CDR1 SNHLY and CDR2 FYNNEI come from the germline V gene. The V gene end was trimmed by 10 bases and the J gene end by 2 bases; junction bases not matched to a gene: 3. The CDR3 is made up of 13 amino acids. The CDR3 region has the DNA TGTGCCATCGGCGGGGGGGCCTACAATGAGCAGTTCTTC. Protein sequence: CAIGGGAYNEQFF.

The gene calls are TRBV19 and TRBJ1-6, with a possible D match to TRBD1 (6 bases). This CDR3 is 15 amino acids long. Germline CDR1 is LNHDA and CDR2 is SQIVND (reference sequence). Trimming shortened V by 6 bases and J by 7 bases, and 16 bases separated the two germline ends. The CDR3 loop reads CASSPTGSPNSPLHF. CDR3 DNA sequence: TGTGCCAGTAGCCCCACAGGGTCCCCCAATTCACCCCTCCACTTT.

The V gene is TRBV6-5, the J gene TRBJ1-2; possibly TRBD1 for D (6 bases). The CDR3 is 14 amino acids. Trimming shortened V by 3 bases and J by 2 bases, and 10 bases separated the two germline ends. CDR1 and CDR2 (germline): MNHEY, SVGAGI. The CDR3 nucleotides read TGTGCCAGCAGTTATGGCGGACAGAACTATGGCTACACCTTC. Its protein is CASSYGGQNYGYTF.

The chain couples TRBV7-9 to TRBJ1-4; 7 nucleotides align to TRBD1. The CDR3 totals 16 residues. Germline lookup yields CDR1 SEHNR and CDR2 FQNEAQ (reference sequence). V was clipped by 5 bases and J by 11 bases; unmatched bases: 17. DNA for the CDR3: TGTGCCAGCAGCGCCCCAGAGGGGGCAGCAAATACTAAACTGTTTTTT. Translating gives CASSAPEGAANTKLFF.

The rearrangement links TRBV5-6 to TRBJ1-1, with 9 bases matching TRBD1. The germline V gene encodes CDR1 SGHDT and CDR2 YYEEEE. The CDR3 spans 15 residues. J gave up 0 bases and V 4 bases, and 4 bases lay outside the gene matches. Written as DNA, the CDR3 is TGTGCCAGCAGCCCGGGACAGGGATTGAACACTGAAGCTTTCTTT. Translation: CASSPGQGLNTEAFF. The whole variable domain, filled in from reference TRBV5-6 and TRBJ1-1, reads DAGVTQSPTHLIKTRGQQVTLRCSPKSGHDTVSWYQQALGQGPQFIFQYYEEEERQRGNFPDRFSGHQFPNYSSELNVNALLLGDSALYLCASSPGQGLNTEAFFGQGTRLTVV.

The chain joins TRBV11-2 to TRBJ2-7, with D possibly matching TRBD2 (5 bases). The V and J ends lost 5 bases and 3 bases respectively, with 11 bases between them. Germline V gene sequence: CDR1 SGHAT, CDR2 FQNNGV. The CDR3 contains 13 residues. CDR3 in DNA: TGTGCCAGCAGCCGGACGGACTTCTACGAGCAGTACTTC. This translates into CASSRTDFYEQYF. Full variable domain (remainder filled in from reference TRBV11-2 and TRBJ2-7): EAGVAQSPRYKIIEKRQSVAFWCNPISGHATLYWYQQILGQGPKLLIQFQNNGVVDDSQLPKDRFSAERLKGVDSTLKIQPAKLEDSAVYLCASSRTDFYEQYFGPGTRLTVT.

In DNA, the CDR3 is TGTGCCAGCAGCTTAGGTTGGGCAGGGGAAAGTGAAAAACTGTTTTTT. Translating it yields CASSLGWAGESEKLFF. The chain combines TRBV7-9 with TRBJ1-4, with a tentative D call TRBD1 (6 bases). CDR3 size: 16 residues. V lost 1 base and J lost 7, with 16 bases in between. The V gene's germline CDR1 is SEHNR and CDR2 FQNEAQ (reference sequence).

The V call is TRBV7-9, the J call TRBJ1-4; 10 bases align to TRBD1. Germline assignment: CDR1 SEHNR and CDR2 FQNEAQ (reference sequence). The CDR3 loop spans 15 amino acids. With V trimmed by 5 bases and J by 7 bases, 7 bases remained unmatched. Here the CDR3 DNA reads TGTGCCAGCAGCGAAGACAGGGGGCTTGGTGAAAAACTGTTTTTT. It specifies CASSEDRGLGEKLFF.

The J gene is TRBJ2-1, the V gene TRBV29-1; D ambiguous. This CDR3 is 11 amino acids long. The V gene's germline CDR1 is SQVTM and CDR2 ANQGSEA. The CDR3: CLIGRDNEQFF. CDR3 sequence (DNA): TGCTTAATCGGAAGGGACAATGAGCAGTTCTTC.

This chain joins TRBV19 and TRBJ2-3; tentatively, D is TRBD2 (6 bases). Germline loops: CDR1 LNHDA, CDR2 SQIVND (reference sequence). This CDR3 has 15 residues. V was pared by 3 bases and J by 1 base, with 11 bases between. CDR3 region: CASSMIGGGTDTQYF. The DNA for the CDR3 is TGTGCCAGTAGTATGATAGGAGGGGGCACAGATACGCAGTATTTT.

This clone was seen more than once but under ten times. J is TRBJ2-5 and V is TRBV27, with D tentatively TRBD2 (6 bases). The CDR3 covers 19 residues. V was trimmed by 10 bases and J by 5 bases, leaving 35 bases between them. Per the germline V gene, CDR1 is MNHEY and CDR2 is SMNVEV (reference sequence). The CDR3 DNA reads TGTGCCACCCAAGGTTGGGGCGGGGACGATAGCAGGGTGGAGGAGACCCAGTACTTC. Its translation is CATQGWGGDDSRVEETQYF.

V is TRBV6-5 and J is TRBJ2-7; D not certain. The germline V gene has CDR1 MNHEY and CDR2 SVGAGI. The V gene lost 2 bases and the J gene lost 5 bases, with 13 bases spanning the gap. The CDR3 runs 14 residues. This CDR3 is CASSYVGSSDEQYF. The DNA for the CDR3 is TGTGCCAGCAGTTACGTCGGGTCGTCGGACGAGCAGTACTTC.

CDR3 loop: CASRRAFGQGYEQYF. CDR3 coding DNA: TGTGCCAGCAGGCGCGCCTTCGGGCAGGGATACGAGCAGTACTTC. V usage is TRBV28 and J usage is TRBJ2-7; a possible D gene is TRBD1 (5 bases). V dropped 6 bases and J dropped 4 bases, with 19 bases sitting between them. Germline-derived CDR1 and CDR2 are MDHEN and SYDVKM. This CDR3 spans 15 amino acids.

The rearrangement links TRBV4-1 to TRBJ1-5; no clear D. V lost 1 base and J 6 bases, leaving 10 bases between the germline ends. The CDR3 has 14 amino acids. Looked up from germline, CDR1 is MGHRA and CDR2 is YSYEKL. The CDR3 region is CASSQVVSGQPQHF. The CDR3 DNA follows: TGCGCCAGCAGCCAAGTCGTCTCGGGTCAGCCCCAGCATTTT.

This chain joins TRBV7-2 and TRBJ1-5, with 7 bases lining up with TRBD1. This CDR3 has 15 residues. V lost 2 bases to trimming and J lost 7 bases; unmatched junction nucleotides: 8. Germline V gene lookup returns CDR1 SGHTA and CDR2 FQGNSA. CDR3 sequence: CASSLHGQVVQPQHF. CDR3 sequence (DNA): TGTGCCAGCAGCTTACACGGACAGGTCGTCCAGCCCCAGCATTTT.